A single TCR beta chain is shown here with its context. This record belongs to a study of blood T cell repertoires in COVID-19. Generated by immunoSEQ multiplex PCR, the TCRdb table keeps only in-frame clones and is missing some. This sample carries over 250,000 clones, more than 75% of them seen once, and the ten largest clones take 0.99%. Sequenced: peripheral blood. The TCR comes from a woman between 35 and 50 years old who had recovered from COVID-19.

In DNA, the CDR3 is TGTGCCAGCACCCGGGGTAGCGGGGCTTACAATGAGCAGTTCTTC. It yields the protein CASTRGSGAYNEQFF. The chain couples TRBV7-2 to TRBJ2-1, with TRBD2 matching 8 bases. Germline lookup yields CDR1 SGHTA and CDR2 FQGNSA. CDR3 length: 15 amino acids. With 7 bases clipped from V and 4 bases from J, the junction kept 9 bases outside the gene matches.